This TCR beta chain was recorded in a study of blood T cell repertoires in COVID-19. Whole-study context: Sites across the United States, Italy and Spain contributed samples from acute and convalescent COVID-19. PBMCs, B-cell-depleted T cells, or T cells were the source of the cDNA or gDNA that made up the material.

In the study's own analysis: The authors estimated nucleated cell counts from reference gene primer amplification. Method: immunoSEQ multiplex PCR; TCRdb's copy keeps in-frame clones and lacks some. V and J calls and clone size are given by that table; D and trimming were obtained from the DNA. The top ten clones hold about 3% of a sample with about 370,000 clones, roughly 90% of them seen once. Germline CDR1 reads DFQATT; CDR2 reads SNEGSKA (reference sequence). Trimming removed 3 bases from V and 12 bases from J, with 24 bases in between. The CDR3 length is 15 residues. This clone appeared once. The Seattle site enrolled patients during active infection and followed them longitudinally.

This rearrangement joins TRBV20-1 to TRBJ2-1, with TRBD2 as a possible D gene (5 bases). This TCR derives from a woman in her twenties or thirties with COVID-19, enrolled during active disease. Sequenced input: peripheral blood. The CDR3: CSASPLAPRGLVQFF. The CDR3 DNA reads TGCAGTGCTAGTCCCCTAGCACCCCGCGGGTTGGTGCAGTTCTTC.